These T cell receptor beta chains were read from a single sample in a study of T cell responses to AZD1222 COVID-19 vaccine. The repertoire was sequenced with immunoSEQ multiplex PCR; TCRdb's copy has only in-frame clones and lacks some. The sample shows about 79,000 clones, about four fifths of them seen only once. This specimen was peripheral blood, taken 28 days after the second AZD1222 dose. The receptor set was obtained from an adult who received the AZD1222 COVID-19 vaccine. Both conserved end residues are part of each CDR3. Not all rows give a size; the values are once, few, many and, for expanded clones, a class.

CDR3aa: CAISEPFSGGSSYNEQFF; len: 18; v_gene: TRBV10-3; abundance: -
CDR3aa: CASSQGILVLRGTEAFF; len: 17; v_gene: TRBV18; abundance: -
CDR3aa: CASMPPNRDGNTIYF; len: 15; v_gene: TRBV19; abundance: -
CDR3aa: CASRTGVHTDTQYF; len: 14; v_gene: TRBV5-4; abundance: few
CDR3aa: CASQGNTEAFF; len: 11; v_gene: TRBV10-3; abundance: -
CDR3aa: CASSLDSSTDTQYF; len: 14; v_gene: TRBV5-5; abundance: -
CDR3aa: CASSTSGQLYEQYF; len: 14; v_gene: TRBV21-1; abundance: -
CDR3aa: CASSDSGDTQYF; len: 12; v_gene: TRBV7-2; abundance: -
CDR3aa: CASTRDPTGITLYEQYF; len: 17; v_gene: TRBV7-8; abundance: -
CDR3aa: CASTPPGSGELFF; len: 13; v_gene: TRBV19; abundance: -
CDR3aa: CASSSGTSGRTGELFF; len: 16; v_gene: TRBV5-1; abundance: -
CDR3aa: CASQGMNTEAFF; len: 12; v_gene: TRBV30; abundance: -
CDR3aa: CSVERVDTQYF; len: 11; v_gene: TRBV29-1; abundance: once
CDR3aa: CASSQGDRVATEAFF; len: 15; v_gene: TRBV4-3; abundance: -
CDR3aa: CASKTGPPNEQFF; len: 13; v_gene: TRBV5-1; abundance: once
CDR3aa: CASSQTSGRYNEQFF; len: 15; v_gene: TRBV4-1; abundance: -
CDR3aa: CASSVAGNSNQPQHF; len: 15; v_gene: TRBV9; abundance: -
CDR3aa: CATQRPGGNEQFF; len: 13; v_gene: TRBV24-1; abundance: -
CDR3aa: CASSLDPRGYGYTF; len: 14; v_gene: TRBV7-2; abundance: -
CDR3aa: CASIPATNEKLFF; len: 13; v_gene: TRBV7-9; abundance: -
CDR3aa: CASCYRVPPEAFF; len: 13; v_gene: TRBV28; abundance: once
CDR3aa: CASSQDRYRRNEKLFF; len: 16; v_gene: TRBV4-2; abundance: few
CDR3aa: CASSGGGTYNEQFF; len: 14; v_gene: TRBV9; abundance: few
CDR3aa: CASSQDTSGRSWQYF; len: 15; v_gene: TRBV4-1; abundance: -
CDR3aa: CASSYPDRRGNTEAFF; len: 16; v_gene: TRBV6-5; abundance: -
CDR3aa: CASSQSVAPHRTGELFF; len: 17; v_gene: TRBV5-1; abundance: -
CDR3aa: CASSLLQGGHSYEQYF; len: 16; v_gene: TRBV27; abundance: -
CDR3aa: CASSSQGQGADNQPQHF; len: 17; v_gene: TRBV5-6; abundance: once
CDR3aa: CASRGLINEKLFF; len: 13; v_gene: TRBV6-6; abundance: once
CDR3aa: CASSQDLVYPNNEQFF; len: 16; v_gene: TRBV11-2; abundance: -
CDR3aa: CASSPRGRDNQPQHF; len: 15; v_gene: TRBV27; abundance: -
CDR3aa: CAISGLAGTDTQYF; len: 14; v_gene: TRBV10-3; abundance: -
CDR3aa: CASRRDSPNNEQFF; len: 14; v_gene: TRBV27; abundance: -
CDR3aa: CASSALTGTYNYGYTF; len: 16; v_gene: TRBV28; abundance: -
CDR3aa: CASSRQERSEQYF; len: 13; v_gene: TRBV4-2; abundance: -
CDR3aa: CASSGRSGSRSYEQYF; len: 16; v_gene: TRBV9; abundance: -
CDR3aa: CASSLAGTRNYEQYF; len: 15; v_gene: TRBV7-8; abundance: -
CDR3aa: CAWSDDITGVWAQYF; len: 15; v_gene: TRBV30; abundance: -
CDR3aa: CASSPNRRLMNTEAFF; len: 16; v_gene: TRBV7-2; abundance: -
CDR3aa: CASSSVSLLAGYTF; len: 14; v_gene: TRBV11-2; abundance: once
CDR3aa: CASSYSRGPEAFF; len: 13; v_gene: TRBV6-5; abundance: -
CDR3aa: CASSLVRVDTEAFF; len: 14; v_gene: TRBV28; abundance: -
CDR3aa: CASSYSNLAGPYEQYF; len: 16; v_gene: TRBV6-2/TRBV6-3; abundance: -
CDR3aa: CASSLQGLYGYTF; len: 13; v_gene: TRBV5-4; abundance: -
CDR3aa: CASSPVGAGGNQPQHF; len: 16; v_gene: TRBV18; abundance: -